Following are 14 T cell receptor beta chains from one sample sequenced in a study of cytomegalovirus exposure and HLA in healthy donors (dated by TCRdb to 2016 to 2017). The library was made by the immunoSEQ multiplex PCR assay. For the multiplex PCR, a mixture combining 60 forward primers for TCR Vbeta segments and 13 reverse primers for TCR Jbeta segments was used. TCRdb took over this immuneACCESS table, retaining in-frame rearrangements with V and J assigned. Such tables are incomplete; in checked studies, under half of the missing clones stem from an unresolved V gene, and the remainder is unexplained. The table for this sample lists around 210,000 clones; around 75% of them were counted only once. Approximately 0.36% of the sample is in the top ten clones. The sequencing sample was made of PBMCs. Every receptor here comes from a male donor in good health and CMV-seropositive.

The V gene is TRBV5-1, the J gene TRBJ2-3; TRBD1 is a possible D gene (6 bases). This CDR3 contains 16 residues. Looked up from germline, CDR1 is SGHRS and CDR2 is YFSETQ. V was trimmed by 5 bases and J by 6 bases, leaving 22 bases between them. The DNA for the CDR3 is TGCGCCAGCAGTCTAGGACAGTTCATAAATCAGGATACGCAGTATTTT. This encodes CASSLGQFINQDTQYF.

The chain is built from TRBV19 and TRBJ1-4; D might be TRBD1 (6 bases). The V end was cut by 3 bases, the J end by 7 bases, with 12 bases between. The CDR3 spans 14 residues. Per the germline V gene, CDR1 is LNHDA and CDR2 is SQIVND (reference sequence). Written as DNA, the CDR3 is TGTGCCAGTAGTATGGGGGCCACCGGTGAAAAACTGTTTTTT. It specifies CASSMGATGEKLFF.

V usage is TRBV7-2 and J usage is TRBJ2-5, with TRBD2 matching over 9 bases. The V segment lost 4 bases and the J segment 7 bases; nucleotides outside the gene matches: 13. The V gene's germline CDR1 is SGHTA and CDR2 FQGNSA. The CDR3 spans 16 residues. CDR3 sequence (DNA): TGTGCCAGCAGCTGGGTGGTAGCGGGGGAGTTAGGGACCCAGTACTTC. It encodes CASSWVVAGELGTQYF.

This clone was counted between two and nine times. J is TRBJ2-5 and V is TRBV11-2, with 9 bases lining up with TRBD1. The end of the DNA fits TRBJ2-7 better, so the J call may be wrong. The CDR3 sequence is 15 residues long. The V gene's germline CDR1 is SGHAT and CDR2 FQNNGV. CDR3 bases: TGTGCCAGCAGCTCGGGGACAGGGAGGGCTTACGAGCAGTACTTC. It codes for CASSSGTGRAYEQYF.

The chain has TRBV11-2 and TRBJ2-3; TRBD1 aligns across 8 bases. Germline V gene sequence: CDR1 SGHAT, CDR2 FQNNGV. The V segment lost 5 bases and the J segment 6 bases; nucleotides outside the gene matches: 13. This CDR3 has 16 amino acids. For the CDR3, the DNA is TGTGCCAGCAGCCCCGGCCGGGACAGGTCGGTCGATACGCAGTATTTT. Encoded protein: CASSPGRDRSVDTQYF. The full variable domain, in which reference TRBV11-2 and TRBJ2-3 provide the parts outside the CDR3, is EAGVAQSPRYKIIEKRQSVAFWCNPISGHATLYWYQQILGQGPKLLIQFQNNGVVDDSQLPKDRFSAERLKGVDSTLKIQPAKLEDSAVYLCASSPGRDRSVDTQYFGPGTRLTVL.

This chain uses TRBV5-1 with TRBJ2-2; 7 bases map to TRBD1. V lost 0 bases to trimming and J lost 6 bases; unmatched junction nucleotides: 5. The CDR3 is 15 amino acids. Germline assignment: CDR1 SGHRS and CDR2 YFSETQ. CDR3 in DNA: TGCGCCAGCAGCTTGGGGCAGGGGGTCGCCGGGGAGCTGTTTTTT. Its translation is CASSLGQGVAGELFF.

The J gene is TRBJ2-6, the V gene TRBV7-3; D remains ambiguous. Trimming removed 2 bases from V and 0 bases from J, with 5 bases in between. Germline assignment: CDR1 SGHTA and CDR2 FQGTGA. This CDR3 is built from 15 residues. As DNA, the CDR3 is TGTGCCAGCAGCTTACTTCTCTCTGGGGCCAACGTCCTGACTTTC. This encodes CASSLLLSGANVLTF.

The genes are TRBV5-1 and TRBJ1-1; possibly TRBD1 for D (5 bases). Germline V gene lookup returns CDR1 SGHRS and CDR2 YFSETQ. This CDR3 has 13 residues. The V and J ends lost 5 bases and 1 base respectively, with 9 bases between them. Written as DNA, the CDR3 is TGCGCCAGCAGACCACAGGAGAACACTGAAGCTTTCTTT. Residues: CASRPQENTEAFF.

The chain employs TRBV25-1 and TRBJ2-7; 9 nucleotides agree with TRBD2. The CDR3 loop spans 18 amino acids. V gave up 6 bases and J gave up 3 bases; unmatched junction bases: 18. The V gene's germline CDR1 is MGHDK and CDR2 SYGVNS. The DNA of the CDR3 is TGTGCCAGCAGACCCAAAGGCCAGCGGGGGGCCTTCGACTACGAGCAGTACTTC. Translated: CASRPKGQRGAFDYEQYF.

The chain uses TRBV5-5 and TRBJ2-7, with D hard to call. The CDR3 runs to 14 residues. Germline V CDR1 and CDR2: SGHKS, YYEKEE (reference sequence). V was cut by 5 bases and J by 0 bases, with 12 bases left in between. The CDR3 region has the DNA TGTGCCAGCAGGACTCCCGCGGTCTCCTACGAGCAGTACTTC. The encoded protein is CASRTPAVSYEQYF.

The J gene is TRBJ1-2, the V gene TRBV7-2; D ambiguous. CDR1 is SGHTA and CDR2 is FQGNSA in the germline V gene. Trimming pared 1 base from V and 5 bases from J, leaving 14 bases between. CDR3 length equals 15 residues. The CDR3 sequence: CASSLGGINGYGYTF. CDR3 sequence (DNA): TGTGCCAGCAGCTTAGGCGGAATTAACGGGTATGGCTACACCTTC.

V usage is TRBV28 and J usage is TRBJ2-7; 8 positions match TRBD1. The CDR3 spans 16 residues. J was trimmed by 5 bases and V by 5 bases; bases with no gene match: 14. Germline CDR1 reads MDHEN; CDR2 reads SYDVKM. The CDR3 region has the DNA TGTGCCAGCAGTCCCCCACGCGGGCAGGGGGCCCACGAGCAGTACTTC. The encoded protein is CASSPPRGQGAHEQYF.

V usage is TRBV28 and J usage is TRBJ1-2; TRBD1 might be the D (6 bases). Germline CDR1 MDHEN, CDR2 SYDVKM. The V and J ends lost 4 bases and 4 bases respectively, with 13 bases between them. The CDR3 runs to 14 residues. In DNA, the CDR3 is TGTGCCAGCAGTTGGGACAAACCCCTCTATGGCTACACCTTC. Its protein is CASSWDKPLYGYTF.

CDR3 residues: CATTPRTDHYEQYF. The CDR3 DNA is TGTGCCACCACCCCAAGGACAGATCACTACGAGCAGTACTTC. The chain links TRBV7-2 to TRBJ2-7; D perhaps matches TRBD1 (6 bases). CDR1 SGHTA and CDR2 FQGNSA come from the germline V gene. V lost 10 bases to trimming and J lost 3 bases, with 19 bases between them. The CDR3 has 14 amino acids. Full variable domain (remainder filled in from reference TRBV7-2 and TRBJ2-7): GAGVSQSPSNKVTEKGKDVELRCDPISGHTALYWYRQSLGQGLEFLIYFQGNSAPDKSGLPSDRFSAERTGGSVSTLTIQRTQQEDSAVYLCATTPRTDHYEQYFGPGTRLTVT.